This T cell receptor beta chain was captured in a study of CD8+CD57+ T cells in acquired aplastic anemia. CD8+CD57+ cell expansion had been shown by flow cytometry in patients chosen for sequencing. Germline CDR1 SGHTA, CDR2 FQGNSA. This CDR3 contains 15 residues. Genomic DNA templated the TCR beta VDJ and CDR3 profiling. One entry per CDR3 protein, called by TCRdb with MiXCR from the reads. The repertoire holds around 250,000 distinct CDR3 sequences, approximately 82% seen once, with over 35% in the top ten. Concerning this clonotype itself: One end of the junction varies from germline; a read error may be responsible.

The material sequenced was sorted CD4+, CD8+, or CD8+CD57+ T cells (not recorded which) from PBMCs. V gene TRBV7-2 combines with J gene TRBJ1-1, with D perhaps matching TRBD1 (5 bases). The sequence was collected from a human donor with aplastic anemia. The CDR3 nucleotides read TGTGCCAGCAGCTTAGCCCACGGGGCGAAAGCGACCCCTTTCTTC. Amino acids: CASSLAHGAKATPFF.